This T cell receptor beta chain is from a study of blood T cell repertoires in COVID-19. Overall study context: From the United States, Italy and Spain came samples of acute and convalescent COVID-19. The cDNA or gDNA used as material had been derived from T cells, B-cell-depleted T cells, or PBMCs.

Trimming stripped 5 bases from V and 6 bases from J, with 9 bases between. This CDR3 contains 12 residues. Source study methods: Amplification from reference gene primers served as the basis for estimated nucleated cell counts. Only in-frame clones appear in the TCRdb table, and some are missing; sequencing was by immunoSEQ multiplex PCR. That table gives V, J and clone size, and the DNA gave D and trimming. The table includes under 250,000 clones, 84% detected once. The TCR comes from a man aged 45-60 years with active or convalescent COVID-19. The sequenced sample was peripheral blood. The rearrangement uses TRBV12-3 or TRBV12-4 and TRBJ2-3; no clear D. The CDR3, as DNA: TGTGCCAGCAGTACTCAGGCGGATACGCAGTATTTT. It codes for CASSTQADTQYF.